Following are 30 T cell receptor beta chains from one sample sequenced in a study of cytomegalovirus exposure and HLA in healthy donors. Both 60 Vbeta primers and 13 Jbeta primers went into the PCR. Here immunoSEQ multiplex PCR was the method, and the copy in TCRdb shows in-frame clones only, minus some. This table has roughly 190,000 clones, around 86% appearing once. Sequencing input: PBMCs. The receptor set was obtained from a woman between 18 and 29 years old in good health and CMV-seronegative.

The genes are TRBV19 and TRBJ2-5; D may be TRBD1 (6 bases). The CDR3 is 15 amino acids. V lost 8 bases to trimming and J lost 5 bases, with 21 bases between them. Germline CDR1 reads LNHDA; CDR2 reads SQIVND (reference sequence). CDR3 nucleotides: TGTGCCAGTGCTTTAAGGGGGTCGGGTACGGAGACCCAGTACTTC. This encodes CASALRGSGTETQYF.

The table lists this clone with a count of one. The V call is TRBV7-2, the J call TRBJ2-7; 7 bases align to TRBD1. Germline V gene data show CDR1 as SGHTA and CDR2 as FQGNSA. With 7 bases clipped from V and 0 bases from J, the junction kept 6 bases outside the gene matches. This CDR3 has 14 amino acids. The CDR3 region has the DNA TGTGCCAGCACCCCGACAGGGAGCTCCTACGAGCAGTACTTC. It translates to CASTPTGSSYEQYF.

The J gene is TRBJ2-1, the V gene TRBV19; 10 bases agree with TRBD1. Germline CDR1 reads LNHDA; CDR2 reads SQIVND (reference sequence). The length of the CDR3 is 13 residues. The ends lost 10 bases at V and 8 bases at J; junction bases unmatched: 8. The CDR3: CATRGTGVDEQFF. CDR3 in DNA: TGTGCCACCAGGGGGACAGGGGTGGATGAGCAGTTCTTC.

The V call is TRBV27, the J call TRBJ2-1; D gene uncertain. Trimming took off 5 bases at V and 4 bases at J, with 12 bases between the two ends. The CDR3 runs 14 residues. The germline V gene encodes CDR1 MNHEY and CDR2 SMNVEV (reference sequence). The CDR3 DNA reads TGTGCCAGCAGTGCGGCCGGCCCTTACAATGAGCAGTTCTTC. Its translation is CASSAAGPYNEQFF.

This chain uses TRBV5-1 with TRBJ2-3, with 7 bases that match TRBD2. CDR3 length equals 14 residues. Looked up from germline, CDR1 is SGHRS and CDR2 is YFSETQ. V shed 4 bases and J 4 bases; nucleotides not matched to a gene: 6. The CDR3 loop reads CASSLERESDTQYF. The CDR3 DNA follows: TGCGCCAGCAGCCTAGAGCGGGAATCAGATACGCAGTATTTT.

This chain connects TRBV6-6 to TRBJ2-7; perhaps TRBD2 as D (6 bases). CDR1 MNHNY and CDR2 SVGAGI come from the germline V gene (reference sequence). The CDR3 covers 12 residues. The ends were cut back, 2 bases at V and 6 bases at J, with 8 bases in the middle. CDR3 amino acids: CASSYGGAEQYF. The CDR3 DNA reads as TGTGCCAGCAGTTACGGAGGGGCCGAGCAGTACTTC.

As to this clone: The junction shows a germline mismatch at one end, possibly a read error. The chain has TRBV27 and TRBJ2-7; 7 bases are shared with TRBD1. This CDR3 has 13 residues. Germline CDR1 is MNHEY and CDR2 is SMNVEV (reference sequence). CDR3 loop: CASSARGIYGQYF. The CDR3 region has the DNA TGTGCCAGCTCCGCCAGGGGGATCTACGGGCAGTACTTC.

The chain joins TRBV11-1 to TRBJ2-6, with D possibly matching TRBD2 (6 bases). Germline-derived CDR1 and CDR2 are SGHAT and FQDESV (reference sequence). CDR3 size: 16 residues. The V end was cut by 1 base, the J end by 4 bases, with 11 bases between. The CDR3 coding sequence is TGTGCCAGCAGCTTAGATAGCGGTTCAGGGGCCAACGTCCTGACTTTC. Translated: CASSLDSGSGANVLTF.

This chain connects TRBV9 to TRBJ2-7, with 8 nucleotides matching TRBD1. Germline trimming cut 0 bases from V and 0 bases from J; bases unmatched to any gene: 5. Germline V gene data show CDR1 as SGDLS and CDR2 as YYNGEE. The CDR3 totals 16 residues. The CDR3 here is CASSVDPGQDSYEQYF. The CDR3 coding sequence is TGTGCCAGCAGCGTAGACCCGGGACAGGACTCCTACGAGCAGTACTTC.

This clone was recorded a few times. V gene TRBV9 combines with J gene TRBJ1-1; D not resolved. With 0 bases removed from V and 3 bases from J, the gap between germline ends came to 9 bases. The CDR3 loop spans 14 amino acids. The germline gives CDR1 SGDLS, CDR2 YYNGEE. The CDR3 nucleotides read TGTGCCAGCAGCGTAGCCGAGATGTACACTGAAGCTTTCTTT. Translating gives CASSVAEMYTEAFF.

The chain combines TRBV29-1 with TRBJ2-7; D might be TRBD1 (5 bases). This CDR3 has 12 amino acids. Trimming left V 4 bases short and J 3 bases short, with 10 bases between. Germline V gene data show CDR1 as SQVTM and CDR2 as ANQGSEA. CDR3 amino acids: CSVADSVYEQYF. The DNA for the CDR3 is TGCAGCGTTGCCGACAGTGTCTACGAGCAGTACTTC.

This chain links TRBV4-1 with TRBJ2-2, with TRBD1 matching 7 bases. The V gene end was trimmed by 6 bases and the J gene end by 5 bases; junction bases not matched to a gene: 9. The CDR3 has 15 residues. The germline V gene encodes CDR1 MGHRA and CDR2 YSYEKL. The CDR3 DNA follows: TGCGCCAGCAGTCCCGGGACAGCGAGGACCGGGGAGCTGTTTTTT. Protein product: CASSPGTARTGELFF.

This chain uses TRBV25-1 with TRBJ2-7; D is possibly TRBD1 (6 bases). Germline-derived CDR1 and CDR2 are MGHDK and SYGVNS. The CDR3 contains 14 residues. V was pared by 4 bases and J by 3 bases, with 13 bases between. Written as DNA, the CDR3 is TGTGCCAGCAGTGGTAGGGAGACAGGCTACGAGCAGTACTTC. As protein: CASSGRETGYEQYF.

The V gene is TRBV5-1, the J gene TRBJ1-4; 7 nucleotides agree with TRBD1. Germline CDR1 SGHRS, CDR2 YFSETQ. The CDR3 spans 15 residues. Trimming cost V 0 bases and J 10 bases; bases outside gene matches: 9. The CDR3 reads CASSLEDRPGGKLFF. In DNA form, the CDR3 reads TGCGCCAGCAGCTTGGAGGACAGGCCAGGAGGAAAACTGTTTTTT.

With regard to this clone: Additional DNA sequences in this sample encode the identical CDR3. The chain links TRBV5-1 to TRBJ1-4; D gene unclear. The CDR3 sequence is 15 residues long. Germline lookup yields CDR1 SGHRS and CDR2 YFSETQ. The V gene lost 0 bases and the J gene lost 0 bases, with 6 bases spanning the gap. CDR3 sequence reads: CASSLAGATNEKLFF. In DNA form, the CDR3 reads TGCGCCAGCAGCTTGGCCGGAGCAACTAATGAAAAACTGTTTTTT. Based on the CDR3 plus reference TRBV5-1 and TRBJ1-4, the full variable domain is KAGVTQTPRYLIKTRGQQVTLSCSPISGHRSVSWYQQTPGQGLQFLFEYFSETQRNKGNFPGRFSGRQFSNSRSEMNVSTLELGDSALYLCASSLAGATNEKLFFGSGTQLSVL.

The chain has TRBV27 and TRBJ2-7; perhaps TRBD1 as D (5 bases). This CDR3 has 15 amino acids. V was cut by 3 bases and J by 3 bases, with 15 bases left in between. From germline, CDR1 is MNHEY and CDR2 SMNVEV (reference sequence). The CDR3 DNA is TGTGCCAGCAGTTTTCTTACAGGCCGACTCTACGAGCAGTACTTC. This sequence encodes CASSFLTGRLYEQYF.

The chain is built from TRBV7-9 and TRBJ1-2, with a weak D call TRBD1 (5 bases). This CDR3 spans 14 amino acids. Germline V gene sequence: CDR1 SEHNR, CDR2 FQNEAQ (reference sequence). With 1 base removed from V and 3 bases from J, the gap between germline ends came to 9 bases. The DNA of the CDR3 is TGTGCCAGCAGCTTAGACCAGGGTGACTATGGCTACACCTTC. Protein sequence: CASSLDQGDYGYTF.

In its sample, this clone was seen once. The chain joins TRBV2 to TRBJ2-5; the match to TRBD2 covers 7 bases. From germline, CDR1 is SNHLY and CDR2 FYNNEI. This CDR3 spans 14 amino acids. Trimming took 6 bases from V and 6 from J; bases not matched to a gene: 10. For the CDR3, the DNA is TGTGCCAGCAGCCAATGGGAGGGGTTGCAGACCCAGTACTTC. The encoded protein is CASSQWEGLQTQYF.

About this clone: A read error may account for a junction end that differs from germline. This chain uses TRBV7-9 with TRBJ1-1; unclear D gene. Germline V gives CDR1 SEHNR, CDR2 FQNEAQ (reference sequence). This CDR3 contains 12 residues. The CDR3 DNA reads as TGTTCCAGCAGCGCACGAGACACTGAAGCTTTCTTT. It specifies CSSSARDTEAFF.

The rearrangement joins TRBV11-1 to TRBJ2-5, with 9 bases aligning to TRBD1. Germline V gene data show CDR1 as SGHAT and CDR2 as FQDESV (reference sequence). This CDR3 is 14 amino acids long. The V segment lost 5 bases and the J segment 2 bases; nucleotides outside the gene matches: 3. The CDR3 DNA follows: TGTGCCAGCAGCGCCGGGACAGGGCAAGAGACCCAGTACTTC. The encoded protein is CASSAGTGQETQYF.

This clone was found a few times. V is TRBV11-2 and J is TRBJ2-7, with D uncertain. Trimming took off 4 bases at V and 2 bases at J, with 3 bases between the two ends. The germline CDR1 and CDR2 sequences are SGHAT and FQNNGV. This CDR3 is 11 amino acids long. The CDR3 reads CASSSAYEQYF. The DNA for the CDR3 is TGTGCCAGCAGCTCCGCCTACGAGCAGTACTTC.

Regarding this clone: Other DNA sequences in the sample encode the same CDR3. This rearrangement joins TRBV27 to TRBJ1-5, with D perhaps matching TRBD1 (5 bases). The CDR3 spans 15 residues. The germline V and J ends were trimmed by 2 bases and 1 base, with 9 bases remaining between them. Germline CDR1 and CDR2: MNHEY and SMNVEV (reference sequence). The CDR3 reads CASSLGQGSNQPQHF. The DNA of the CDR3 is TGTGCCAGCAGTTTAGGGCAGGGAAGCAATCAGCCCCAGCATTTT.

The chain recombines TRBV7-3 with TRBJ2-7; 7 bases map to TRBD2. From germline, CDR1 is SGHTA and CDR2 FQGTGA. The ends lost 5 bases at V and 1 base at J; junction bases unmatched: 11. CDR3 length: 16 amino acids. This CDR3 reads CASSPRGGSESYEQYF. In DNA, the CDR3 is TGTGCCAGCAGCCCAAGGGGCGGGAGTGAGTCCTACGAGCAGTACTTC.

This clone was picked up a small number of times. The V and J genes are TRBV4-1 and TRBJ2-7, with 7 positions matching TRBD2. The junction had 11 bases not matched to a gene; V was cut back by 0 bases and J by 9 bases. The CDR3 contains 15 residues. In germline, CDR1 is MGHRA, CDR2 YSYEKL. The CDR3, as DNA: TGCGCCAGCAGCCAAGATTGGGCTAGCGGCGAGCGGCAGTACTTC. Encoded protein: CASSQDWASGERQYF.

DNA for the CDR3: TGTGCCAGCAGTAACAGGGGAGCGGGCGCCTATGGCTACACCTTC. Encoded protein: CASSNRGAGAYGYTF. The V and J genes are TRBV6-5 and TRBJ1-2; 7 bases align to TRBD1. The germline V gene has CDR1 MNHEY and CDR2 SVGAGI. This CDR3 has 15 amino acids. V lost 5 bases, J lost 4 bases, and 10 bases stayed unmatched.

The J gene is TRBJ2-7, the V gene TRBV7-9, with 14 positions matching TRBD2. V lost 4 bases to trimming and J lost 0 bases; unmatched junction nucleotides: 11. This CDR3 region has 19 residues. Germline V lookup: CDR1 SEHNR, CDR2 FQNEAQ (reference sequence). DNA for the CDR3: TGTGCCAGCAGCTCAGTTAGGACTAGCGGGGGGAGCAGCTCCTACGAGCAGTACTTC. Translating gives CASSSVRTSGGSSSYEQYF.

CDR3: CASSGRDYPGETQYF. The CDR3 region has the DNA TGTGCCAGCAGTGGACGGGACTACCCAGGGGAGACCCAGTACTTC. The chain has TRBV6-6 and TRBJ2-5, with 7 bases lining up with TRBD2. The CDR3 spans 15 residues. CDR1 is MNHNY and CDR2 is SVGAGI in the germline V gene (reference sequence). The ends lost 5 bases at V and 5 bases at J; junction bases unmatched: 11.

The chain employs TRBV2 and TRBJ2-2; D might be TRBD1 (5 bases). The CDR3 is 14 residues long. V shed 3 bases and J shed 1 base, with 6 bases lying between them. Germline CDR1 is SNHLY and CDR2 is FYNNEI. This chain's CDR3 is CASSDQGNTGELFF. CDR3 bases: TGTGCCAGCAGTGACCAGGGGAACACCGGGGAGCTGTTTTTT.

The chain carries TRBV6-1 and TRBJ2-2; 7 bases match TRBD2. V was pared by 2 bases and J by 7 bases, with 7 bases of the junction left unmatched. Germline V gene data show CDR1 as MNHNS and CDR2 as SASEGT. CDR3 size: 15 residues. For the CDR3, the DNA is TGTGCCAGCAGTGAAATGGCGGGAGTAGGCGGGGAGCTGTTTTTT. It encodes CASSEMAGVGGELFF.

This rearrangement joins TRBV10-3 to TRBJ2-1; D uncertain. Between the trimmed V and J ends, which lost 5 bases and 7 bases, there was a span of 12 bases. The CDR3 runs 13 residues. Germline V gives CDR1 ENHRY, CDR2 SYGVKD. Here the CDR3 reads CAISQALDNEQFF. CDR3 sequence (DNA): TGTGCCATCAGTCAGGCCCTGGATAATGAGCAGTTCTTC.